The text below deals with one T cell receptor (beta chain). Antigen specificity is unknown. Repertoires were generated with immunoSEQ multiplex PCR, while TCRdb's copy carries only in-frame clones and drops some. In the table there are tens of thousands of clones, about four fifths of which are singletons. The data stem from a study of a mutant IDH1 vaccine in newly diagnosed glioma. Overall study: Prior therapy was radiotherapy, temozolomide, or both; most received both.

Time point defined: week 11, during vaccination. The study gave 300 ug of mutant IDH1 20-mer peptide per vaccine dose, with topical imiquimod. The sample in question was PBMCs, obtained from a glioma patient whose treatment included an IDH1 peptide vaccine. This TCR derives from a man in his forties with glioma.

CDR3 region: CASSSTGGNTEAFF. CDR3 DNA sequence: TGTGCCAGCAGCTCGACAGGGGGCAACACTGAAGCTTTCTTT. The chain employs TRBV5-4 and TRBJ1-1; 10 positions match TRBD1. J lost 2 bases, V lost 3 bases, and 1 base had no gene match. There are 14 residues in the CDR3. CDR1 is SGHNT, CDR2 YYREEE, per germline (reference sequence).